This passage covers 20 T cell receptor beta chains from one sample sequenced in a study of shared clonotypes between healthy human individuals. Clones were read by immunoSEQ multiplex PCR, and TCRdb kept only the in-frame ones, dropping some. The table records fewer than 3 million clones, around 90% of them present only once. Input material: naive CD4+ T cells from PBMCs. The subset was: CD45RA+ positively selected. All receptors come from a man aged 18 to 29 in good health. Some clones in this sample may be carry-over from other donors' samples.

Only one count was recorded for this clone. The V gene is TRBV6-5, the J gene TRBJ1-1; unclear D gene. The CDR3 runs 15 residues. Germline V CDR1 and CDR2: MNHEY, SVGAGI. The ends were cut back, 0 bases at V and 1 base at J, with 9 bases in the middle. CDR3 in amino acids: CASSYSALQNTEAFF. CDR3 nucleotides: TGTGCCAGCAGTTACTCGGCCCTCCAGAACACTGAAGCTTTCTTT.

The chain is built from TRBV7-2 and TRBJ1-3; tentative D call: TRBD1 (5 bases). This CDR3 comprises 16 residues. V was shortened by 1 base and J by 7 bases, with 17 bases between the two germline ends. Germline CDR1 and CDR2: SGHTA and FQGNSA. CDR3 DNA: TGTGCCAGCAGCTTAGTAGCGGGGCAGGGAGGGAACACCATATATTTT. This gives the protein CASSLVAGQGGNTIYF. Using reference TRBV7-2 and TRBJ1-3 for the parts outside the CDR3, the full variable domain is GAGVSQSPSNKVTEKGKDVELRCDPISGHTALYWYRQSLGQGLEFLIYFQGNSAPDKSGLPSDRFSAERTGGSVSTLTIQRTQQEDSAVYLCASSLVAGQGGNTIYFGEGSWLTVV.

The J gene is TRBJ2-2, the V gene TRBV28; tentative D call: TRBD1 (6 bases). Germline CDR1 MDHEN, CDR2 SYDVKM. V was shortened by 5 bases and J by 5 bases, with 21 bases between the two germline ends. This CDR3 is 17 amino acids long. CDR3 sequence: CASSTFRGSGVTGELFF. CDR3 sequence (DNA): TGTGCCAGCAGTACTTTTAGGGGGAGTGGGGTGACCGGGGAGCTGTTTTTT.

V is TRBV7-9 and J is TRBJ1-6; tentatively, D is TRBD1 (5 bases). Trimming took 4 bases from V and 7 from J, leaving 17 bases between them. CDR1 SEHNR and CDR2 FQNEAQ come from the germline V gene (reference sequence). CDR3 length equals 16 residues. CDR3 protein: CASSSSSAGTNSPLHF. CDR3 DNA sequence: TGTGCCAGCAGCTCCAGCTCCGCAGGGACCAATTCACCCCTCCACTTT.

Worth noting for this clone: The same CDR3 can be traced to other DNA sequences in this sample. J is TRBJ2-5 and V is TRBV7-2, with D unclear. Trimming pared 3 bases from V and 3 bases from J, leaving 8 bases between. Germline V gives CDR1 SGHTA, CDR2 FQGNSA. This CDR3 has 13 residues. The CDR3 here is CASSLTGKETQYF. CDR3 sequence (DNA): TGTGCCAGCAGCTTGACTGGCAAAGAGACCCAGTACTTC.

CDR3 sequence reads: CASTSLGRTPQGEQFF. CDR3 nucleotide sequence: TGTGCCAGCACCTCCCTCGGCCGGACACCCCAGGGTGAGCAGTTCTTC. This chain uses TRBV27 with TRBJ2-1; possibly TRBD1 for D (5 bases). Trimming pared 7 bases from V and 9 bases from J, leaving 25 bases between. Germline-derived CDR1 and CDR2 are MNHEY and SMNVEV (reference sequence). The CDR3 spans 16 residues.

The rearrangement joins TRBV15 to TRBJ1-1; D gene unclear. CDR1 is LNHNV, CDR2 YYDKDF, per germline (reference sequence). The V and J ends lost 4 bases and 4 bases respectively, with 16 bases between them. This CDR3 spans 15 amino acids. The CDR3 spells CATSTESFTSTEAFF. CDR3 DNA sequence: TGTGCCACCAGCACCGAATCCTTCACGAGCACTGAAGCTTTCTTT.

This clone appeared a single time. CDR3 bases: TGTGCCAGCAGCGCAACCTCGACAGGGGGAAGGTATGGCTACACCTTC. Translating it yields CASSATSTGGRYGYTF. The chain carries TRBV7-9 and TRBJ1-2; 9 positions match TRBD1. The junction had 12 bases not matched to a gene; V was cut back by 5 bases and J by 5 bases. The CDR3 consists of 16 residues. Germline CDR1 and CDR2: SEHNR and FQNEAQ (reference sequence).

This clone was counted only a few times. The CDR3 loop reads CASSLLGQVTNTGELFF. DNA for the CDR3: TGTGCCAGCAGCTTACTCGGTCAGGTGACGAACACCGGGGAGCTGTTTTTT. This rearrangement joins TRBV7-3 to TRBJ2-2; no definite D call. Germline V gene sequence: CDR1 SGHTA, CDR2 FQGTGA. The CDR3 length is 17 residues. Trimming pared 2 bases from V and 0 bases from J, leaving 13 bases between.

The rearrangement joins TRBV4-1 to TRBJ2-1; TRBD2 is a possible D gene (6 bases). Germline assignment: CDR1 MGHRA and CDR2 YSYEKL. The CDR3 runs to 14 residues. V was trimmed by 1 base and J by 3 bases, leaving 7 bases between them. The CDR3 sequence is CASSQVTSYNEQFF. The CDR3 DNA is TGCGCCAGCAGCCAAGTGACTAGCTACAATGAGCAGTTCTTC.

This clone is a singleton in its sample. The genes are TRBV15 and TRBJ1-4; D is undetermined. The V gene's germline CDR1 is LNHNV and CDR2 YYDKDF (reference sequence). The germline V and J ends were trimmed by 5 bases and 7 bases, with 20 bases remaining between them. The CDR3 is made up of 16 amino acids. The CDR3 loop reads CATSSETQGQSEKLFF. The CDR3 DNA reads TGTGCCACCAGCTCCGAAACCCAAGGGCAGAGTGAAAAACTGTTTTTT. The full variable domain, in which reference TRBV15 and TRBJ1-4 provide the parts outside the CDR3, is DAMVIQNPRYQVTQFGKPVTLSCSQTLNHNVMYWYQQKSSQAPKLLFHYYDKDFNNEADTPDNFQSRRPNTSFCFLDIRSPGLGDTAMYLCATSSETQGQSEKLFFGSGTQLSVL.

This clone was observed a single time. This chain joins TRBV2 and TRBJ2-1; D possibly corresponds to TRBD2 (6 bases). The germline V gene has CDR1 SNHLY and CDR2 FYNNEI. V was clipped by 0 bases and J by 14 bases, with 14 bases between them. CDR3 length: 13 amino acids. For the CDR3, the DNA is TGTGCCAGCAGTGAAGCGGGACCGGGGGAAAAGTTCTTC. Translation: CASSEAGPGEKFF.

CDR3 in DNA: TGTGCCAGCAGCTTAGGACTAGCGGGAGACTACGAGCAGTACTTC. It encodes CASSLGLAGDYEQYF. The gene calls are TRBV7-2 and TRBJ2-5; 12 nucleotides agree with TRBD2. The end of the DNA is better explained by TRBJ2-7, so the J call may be wrong. Per the germline V gene, CDR1 is SGHTA and CDR2 is FQGNSA. CDR3 length: 15 amino acids.

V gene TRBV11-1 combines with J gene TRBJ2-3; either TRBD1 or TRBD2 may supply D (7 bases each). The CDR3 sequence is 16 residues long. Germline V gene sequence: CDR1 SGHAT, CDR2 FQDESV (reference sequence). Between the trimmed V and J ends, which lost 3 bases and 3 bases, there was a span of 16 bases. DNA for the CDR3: TGTGCCAGCAGCTTGCGACAGGGCGGGGGAACAGATACGCAGTATTTT. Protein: CASSLRQGGGTDTQYF. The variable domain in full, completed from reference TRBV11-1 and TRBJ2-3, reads EAEVAQSPRYKITEKSQAVAFWCDPISGHATLYWYRQILGQGPELLVQFQDESVVDDSQLPKDRFSAERLKGVDSTLKIQPAELGDSAMYLCASSLRQGGGTDTQYFGPGTRLTVL.

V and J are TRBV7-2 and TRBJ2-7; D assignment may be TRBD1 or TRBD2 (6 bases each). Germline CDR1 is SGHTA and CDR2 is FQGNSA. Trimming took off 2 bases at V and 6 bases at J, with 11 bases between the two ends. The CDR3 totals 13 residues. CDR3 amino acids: CASSLHRDFEQYF. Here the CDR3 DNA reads TGTGCCAGCAGCTTACACAGGGACTTCGAGCAGTACTTC.

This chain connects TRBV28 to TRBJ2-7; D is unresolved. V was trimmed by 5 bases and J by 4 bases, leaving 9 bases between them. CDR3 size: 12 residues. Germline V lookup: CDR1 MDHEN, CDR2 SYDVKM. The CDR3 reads CASSAWAYEQYF. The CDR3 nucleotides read TGTGCCAGCAGTGCGTGGGCTTACGAGCAGTACTTC.

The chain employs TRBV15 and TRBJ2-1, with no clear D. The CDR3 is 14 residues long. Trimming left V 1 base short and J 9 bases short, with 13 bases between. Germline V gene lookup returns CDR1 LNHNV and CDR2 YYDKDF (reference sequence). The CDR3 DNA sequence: TGTGCCACCAGCAGAGGGGTCCTCAGCAGTGAGCAGTTCTTC. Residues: CATSRGVLSSEQFF.

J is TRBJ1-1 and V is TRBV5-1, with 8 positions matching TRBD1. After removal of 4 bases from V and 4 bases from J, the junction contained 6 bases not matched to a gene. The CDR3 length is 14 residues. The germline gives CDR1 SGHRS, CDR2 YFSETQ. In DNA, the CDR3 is TGCGCCAGCAGCGCCACTACAGGGGGCACTGAAGCTTTCTTT. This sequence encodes CASSATTGGTEAFF.

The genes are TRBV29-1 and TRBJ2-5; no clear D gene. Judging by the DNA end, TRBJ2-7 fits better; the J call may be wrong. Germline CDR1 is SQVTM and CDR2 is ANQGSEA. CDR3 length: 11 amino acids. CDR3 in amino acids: CSVVTRYEQYF. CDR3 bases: TGCAGCGTTGTGACCAGATACGAGCAGTACTTC.

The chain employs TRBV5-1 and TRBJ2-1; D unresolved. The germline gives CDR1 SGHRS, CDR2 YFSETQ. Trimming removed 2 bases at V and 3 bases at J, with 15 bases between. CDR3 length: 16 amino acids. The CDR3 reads CASSLVFVVRYNEQFF. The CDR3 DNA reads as TGCGCCAGCAGCTTAGTTTTTGTAGTTCGCTACAATGAGCAGTTCTTC.